This entry is about one TCR beta chain. CDR3 length equals 14 residues. V was pared by 1 base and J by 7 bases, with 14 bases between. The germline gives CDR1 MNHNS, CDR2 SASEGT. The sample belongs to a study of blood T cell repertoires in COVID-19. At the level of the study: Donors in the United States, Italy and Spain gave samples during acute or convalescent COVID-19. Sources were T cells, B-cell-depleted T cells, or PBMCs; the material itself was cDNA or gDNA.

Original processing notes: Amplification of reference gene primers was used by the study to estimate nucleated cell counts. Here immunoSEQ multiplex PCR was the method, and the copy in TCRdb shows in-frame clones only, minus some. V and J calls and clone size are copied from that table; D and trimming were computed from the DNA. This table has more than 60,000 clones, about 80% appearing once. The sequence derives from a middle-aged man with COVID-19, enrolled during active disease. The chain links TRBV6-1 to TRBJ2-7; D not resolved. Sequencing was carried out using peripheral blood. The CDR3 DNA is TGTGCCAGCAGTGAAGTCACAGACCTGAGAGAGCAGTACTTC. Amino acids: CASSEVTDLREQYF.